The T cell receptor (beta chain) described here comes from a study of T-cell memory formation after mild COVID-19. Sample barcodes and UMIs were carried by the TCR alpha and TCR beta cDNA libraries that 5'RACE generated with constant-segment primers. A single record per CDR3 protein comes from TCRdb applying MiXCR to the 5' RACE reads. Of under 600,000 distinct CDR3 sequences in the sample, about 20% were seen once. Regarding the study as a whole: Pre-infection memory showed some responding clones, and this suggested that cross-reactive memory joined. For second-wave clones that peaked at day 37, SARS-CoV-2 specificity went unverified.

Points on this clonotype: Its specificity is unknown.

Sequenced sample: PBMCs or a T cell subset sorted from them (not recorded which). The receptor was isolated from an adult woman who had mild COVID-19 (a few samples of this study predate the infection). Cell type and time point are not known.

The CDR3 here is CASSAGGNEQFF. DNA for the CDR3: TGTGCCAGCAGTGCGGGGGGAAATGAGCAGTTCTTC. V gene TRBV2 combines with J gene TRBJ2-1, with 7 bases matching TRBD2. Per germline, CDR1 SNHLY and CDR2 FYNNEI. V lost 4 bases, J lost 7 bases, and 1 base stayed unmatched. CDR3 size: 12 residues. The full variable domain, rest sourced from reference TRBV2 and TRBJ2-1, is EPEVTQTPSHQVTQMGQEVILRCVPISNHLYFYWYRQILGQKVEFLVSFYNNEISEKSEIFDDQFSVERPDGSNFTLKIRSTKLEDSAMYFCASSAGGNEQFFGPGTRLTVL.